This T cell receptor beta chain was profiled in a study of T cell changes during pregnancy in multiple sclerosis. TCRdb's table, derived via immunoSEQ multiplex PCR, lists solely in-frame clones and lacks some. The table includes roughly 90,000 clones, about 91% detected once. This specimen was peripheral blood, taken in the first trimester of pregnancy. The receptor comes from a female donor in good health, enrolled as a control in a pregnancy study.

CDR3: CASSQGSGGSYEQYF. CDR3 nucleotides: TGTGCCAGCAGCCAAGGGTCAGGGGGCTCCTACGAGCAGTACTTC. V usage is TRBV7-3 and J usage is TRBJ2-7; 7 bases fit TRBD1. CDR1 SGHTA and CDR2 FQGTGA come from the germline V gene. The J segment lost 0 bases and the V segment lost 5 bases, leaving 7 bases of the junction unmatched. The CDR3 consists of 15 residues.